A single sample gave rise to the 21 T cell receptor beta chains below, sequenced in a study of blood T cells in healthy people across ages. A second PCR, run for about 7 to 11 cycles, used a sample-barcoded 5' primer plus a J-beta primer mix. Via MiXCR, TCRdb re-called the 5' RACE reads, giving one row per CDR3 protein. The sample lists around 790,000 distinct CDR3 sequences, under 45% occurring once. The sample was blood. Every receptor here comes from a man aged 60 to 69 in good health.

The rearrangement links TRBV20-1 to TRBJ2-1, with 10 bases matching TRBD2. The CDR3 is made up of 15 amino acids. The V gene end was trimmed by 2 bases and the J gene end by 6 bases; junction bases not matched to a gene: 7. The germline gives CDR1 DFQATT, CDR2 SNEGSKA (reference sequence). CDR3 in amino acids: CSARLPGLASNEQFF. CDR3 coding DNA: TGCAGTGCTAGACTACCGGGACTAGCGTCCAATGAGCAGTTCTTC.

The chain couples TRBV4-3 to TRBJ1-4; 8 positions agree with TRBD1. This CDR3 has 17 amino acids. J gave up 7 bases and V 4 bases, and 14 bases lay outside the gene matches. Germline values: CDR1 LGHNA, CDR2 YSLEER. In DNA, the CDR3 is TGCGCCAGCAGCCCGGACATTGGACAGGGCTGTCGTGAAAAACTGTTTTTT. As protein: CASSPDIGQGCREKLFF.

The chain links TRBV5-1 to TRBJ1-6; no reliable D call. The V gene lost 0 bases and the J gene lost 6 bases, with 7 bases spanning the gap. This CDR3 is built from 14 residues. Germline V gene lookup returns CDR1 SGHRS and CDR2 YFSETQ. CDR3 region: CASSLDSANSPLHF. The CDR3 coding sequence is TGCGCCAGCAGCTTGGACAGTGCTAATTCACCCCTCCACTTT.

The V call is TRBV4-3, the J call TRBJ2-1; tentatively, D is TRBD2 (5 bases). V was cut by 5 bases and J by 0 bases, with 11 bases left in between. Per the germline V gene, CDR1 is LGHNA and CDR2 is YSLEER. The CDR3 loop spans 15 amino acids. The CDR3 nucleotides are TGCGCCAGCAGCGGAGGCACGAGCTCCTACAATGAGCAGTTCTTC. Translating it yields CASSGGTSSYNEQFF.

The CDR3 DNA follows: TGTGCCAGCAGCTTAGTAACAGGGGATAATTCACCCCTCCACTTT. Its protein product is CASSLVTGDNSPLHF. The chain joins TRBV7-6 to TRBJ1-6, with 7 bases identical to TRBD1. The CDR3 runs 15 residues. The J segment lost 5 bases and the V segment lost 1 base, leaving 2 bases of the junction unmatched. Germline CDR1 is SGHVS and CDR2 is FNYEAQ.

This clonotype has only one observation. The chain couples TRBV29-1 to TRBJ2-5, with 9 positions matching TRBD1. Germline CDR1 reads SQVTM; CDR2 reads ANQGSEA. The CDR3 is 13 residues long. With 7 bases clipped from V and 11 bases from J, the junction kept 14 bases outside the gene matches. The CDR3 region has the DNA TGCAGCGCTAGACAGGGGGTAAACAATGAGCAGTACTTC. Translated, it gives CSARQGVNNEQYF.

On this clonotype: An end of the junction does not agree with germline; a read error may underlie this. The chain joins TRBV3-1 to TRBJ1-6; D gene unclear. Germline assignment: CDR1 LGHDT and CDR2 YNNKEL (reference sequence). The CDR3 totals 14 residues. The chain's CDR3 is CASSQVPADSPPHF. CDR3 bases: TGTGCCAGCAGCCAAGTGCCAGCGGATTCACCCCCCCACTTT.

The V call is TRBV7-2, the J call TRBJ1-4; D is undetermined. With 5 bases removed from V and 8 bases from J, the gap between germline ends came to 15 bases. Germline CDR1 and CDR2: SGHTA and FQGNSA. CDR3 length: 14 amino acids. The CDR3 region is CASSHRRREEKLFF. In DNA form, the CDR3 reads TGTGCCAGCAGCCATCGCCGGCGGGAGGAAAAACTGTTTTTT.

The chain couples TRBV5-5 to TRBJ2-1, with 8 nucleotides matching TRBD1. The V and J ends lost 0 bases and 2 bases, in that order; junction bases with no gene match: 7. This CDR3 comprises 17 residues. Germline assignment: CDR1 SGHKS and CDR2 YYEKEE (reference sequence). The CDR3 DNA follows: TGTGCCAGCAGCTTGGGGCCCGGGACAGGTCCCTACAATGAGCAGTTCTTC. Translation: CASSLGPGTGPYNEQFF.

This clonotype has at least ten counts. The chain carries TRBV29-1 and TRBJ2-3; the D is unclear. The V end was cut by 8 bases, the J end by 2 bases, with 11 bases between. The germline V gene encodes CDR1 SQVTM and CDR2 ANQGSEA. This CDR3 spans 12 amino acids. The CDR3 loop reads CSSGASTDTQYF. Written as DNA, the CDR3 is TGCAGCTCCGGAGCCTCCACAGATACGCAGTATTTT.

This clonotype has a handful of counts. The CDR3 DNA is TGTGCCAGCAGCACGACAGCAAGCTCCTACGAGCAGTACTTC. Translating gives CASSTTASSYEQYF. The chain uses TRBV7-9 and TRBJ2-7; TRBD1 might be the D (5 bases). This CDR3 region has 14 residues. Trimming left V 5 bases short and J 0 bases short, with 11 bases between. Germline V gives CDR1 SEHNR, CDR2 FQNEAQ (reference sequence).

V is TRBV7-2 and J is TRBJ1-3; 8 bases map to TRBD1. Germline trimming cut 6 bases from V and 1 base from J; bases unmatched to any gene: 8. This CDR3 spans 16 amino acids. Germline values: CDR1 SGHTA, CDR2 FQGNSA. CDR3 nucleotides: TGTGCCAGCAGATCCGGGGACAGGTCGTCTGGAAACACCATATATTTT. Amino acids: CASRSGDRSSGNTIYF.

The chain joins TRBV5-1 to TRBJ1-1; D is uncertain. The germline V gene encodes CDR1 SGHRS and CDR2 YFSETQ. The CDR3 sequence is 12 residues long. V lost 5 bases and J lost 8, with 13 bases in between. This CDR3 reads CASSLRAGEAFF. CDR3 nucleotide sequence: TGCGCCAGCAGTCTGAGGGCAGGAGAAGCTTTCTTT.

This chain uses TRBV14 with TRBJ2-3, with no clear D. Germline loops: CDR1 SGHDN, CDR2 FVKESK. This CDR3 is built from 17 residues. Trimming stripped 5 bases from V and 6 bases from J, with 24 bases between. The CDR3 sequence is CASSERLIGIGTDTQYF. In nucleotides, the CDR3 is TGTGCCAGCAGCGAGAGGCTAATTGGCATCGGTACTGATACGCAGTATTTT.

J is TRBJ2-4 and V is TRBV9; D may be TRBD2 (6 bases). With 4 bases removed from V and 4 bases from J, the gap between germline ends came to 12 bases. The germline V gene has CDR1 SGDLS and CDR2 YYNGEE. This CDR3 contains 14 residues. The CDR3 loop is CASSPGAGKNIQYF. In nucleotides, the CDR3 is TGTGCCAGCAGCCCCGGGGCGGGGAAAAACATTCAGTACTTC. Based on the CDR3 plus reference TRBV9 and TRBJ2-4, the full variable domain is DSGVTQTPKHLITATGQRVTLRCSPRSGDLSVYWYQQSLDQGLQFLIQYYNGEERAKGNILERFSAQQFPDLHSELNLSSLELGDSALYFCASSPGAGKNIQYFGAGTRLSVL.

This clonotype showed up many times. This chain uses TRBV6-6 with TRBJ2-7; 10 bases map to TRBD1. Germline values: CDR1 MNHNY, CDR2 SVGAGI (reference sequence). With V trimmed by 4 bases and J by 3 bases, 6 bases remained unmatched. The CDR3 totals 15 residues. CDR3 in amino acids: CASSSEDRGYYEQYF. CDR3 in DNA: TGTGCCAGCAGTTCGGAGGACAGGGGGTACTACGAGCAGTACTTC.

The CDR3 DNA reads TGTGCCAGCAGCTCAGGGGGACCTAAAGATACGCAGTATTTT. It codes for CASSSGGPKDTQYF. The rearrangement links TRBV7-6 to TRBJ2-3, with 7 bases aligning to TRBD1. V was clipped by 4 bases and J by 5 bases; unmatched bases: 6. Germline V gene lookup returns CDR1 SGHVS and CDR2 FNYEAQ. The CDR3 is 14 residues long.

This chain links TRBV12-3 or TRBV12-4 with TRBJ2-5; a possible D gene is TRBD2 (6 bases). The J call is uncertain, as TRBJ2-7 better fits the DNA end. This CDR3 spans 14 amino acids. The CDR3: CASSDRGIQYEQYF. CDR3 DNA sequence: TGTGCCAGCAGTGACCGGGGGATTCAGTACGAGCAGTACTTC.

This clonotype was recorded a few times. The CDR3 bases are TGCAGTGCTCTGACGACAGGGGGCCCCTACAATGAGCAGTTCTTC. This translates into CSALTTGGPYNEQFF. The rearrangement joins TRBV20-1 to TRBJ2-1; 10 nucleotides line up with TRBD1. This CDR3 contains 15 residues. V lost 5 bases to trimming and J lost 2 bases; unmatched junction nucleotides: 6. The germline CDR1 and CDR2 sequences are DFQATT and SNEGSKA (reference sequence).

This chain joins TRBV11-3 and TRBJ1-1; D unresolved. Germline CDR1 SGHNT, CDR2 YENEEA. Between the trimmed V and J ends, which lost 1 base and 4 bases, there was a span of 10 bases. The CDR3 spans 14 residues. The CDR3 loop reads CASSLGRMLTEAFF. CDR3 nucleotides: TGTGCCAGCAGCTTAGGCAGGATGCTCACTGAAGCTTTCTTT.

This clonotype was seen a few times. This chain uses TRBV11-2 with TRBJ2-4; maybe TRBD2 (7 bases). The CDR3 covers 22 residues. Trimming pared 1 base from V and 1 base from J, leaving 29 bases between. Germline V gene data show CDR1 as SGHAT and CDR2 as FQNNGV. The CDR3 coding sequence is TGTGCCAGCAGCTTAGTCCCTAGGCAGGGAGGGGGTAAGAGCTTGGCCAAAAACATTCAGTACTTC. Residues: CASSLVPRQGGGKSLAKNIQYF.